Detailed here is one T cell receptor (beta chain). The sample holds no much larger clone one base away, and base qualities are not on file. This sample was taken from a study of T cell repertoires in chronic hepatitis B (dated by TCRdb to between 2019 and 2020). Library construction relied on the immunoSEQ multiplex PCR assay. As stored in TCRdb, this immuneACCESS dataset retains in-frame rearrangements with V and J assigned. A fraction of the clones does not appear; measured against another copy, unresolved V genes explain less than half of the discrepancy, and the remainder lacks a known reason. The table held for this sample gives under 70 clones. From a lookup of the germline V gene (reference sequence), CDR1 and CDR2 are SGHKS and YYEKEE. Including the terminal cysteine and phenylalanine, the CDR3 comprises 17 residues. The DNA shown is the 51-base CDR3, in frame from base 1. V is clipped by 5 bases and J by 0 bases, and the sequence between their germline boundaries is 20 bases long.

The sequenced material came from HBV polymerase (pol387) epitope-specific CD8+ T cells from PBMCs. The origin of this receptor is a human donor with chronic hepatitis B virus infection. The chain uses TRBV5-5 and TRBJ1-1; TRBD1 could be the D gene, as 6 bases match. The nucleotide sequence reads as follows: TGTGCCAGCAGTCCAATAAGGGGGTGGGTGGTGAACACTGAAGCTTTCTTT. The translation is CASSPIRGWVVNTEAFF.